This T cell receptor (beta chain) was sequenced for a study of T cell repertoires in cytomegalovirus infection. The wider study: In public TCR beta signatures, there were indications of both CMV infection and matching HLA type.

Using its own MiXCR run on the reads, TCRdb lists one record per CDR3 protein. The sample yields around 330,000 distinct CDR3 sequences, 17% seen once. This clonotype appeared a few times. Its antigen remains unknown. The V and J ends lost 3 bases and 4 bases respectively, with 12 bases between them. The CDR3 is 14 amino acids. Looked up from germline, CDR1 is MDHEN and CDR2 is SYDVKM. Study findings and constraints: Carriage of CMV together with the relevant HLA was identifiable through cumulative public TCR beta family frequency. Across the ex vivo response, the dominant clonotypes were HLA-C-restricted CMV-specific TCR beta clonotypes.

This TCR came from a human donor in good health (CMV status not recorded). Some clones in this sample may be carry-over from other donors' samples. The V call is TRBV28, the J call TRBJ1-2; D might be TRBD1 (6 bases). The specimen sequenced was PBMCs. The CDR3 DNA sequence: TGTGCCAGCAGTTTGGACAGAGTCCCCTATGGCTACACCTTC. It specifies CASSLDRVPYGYTF.